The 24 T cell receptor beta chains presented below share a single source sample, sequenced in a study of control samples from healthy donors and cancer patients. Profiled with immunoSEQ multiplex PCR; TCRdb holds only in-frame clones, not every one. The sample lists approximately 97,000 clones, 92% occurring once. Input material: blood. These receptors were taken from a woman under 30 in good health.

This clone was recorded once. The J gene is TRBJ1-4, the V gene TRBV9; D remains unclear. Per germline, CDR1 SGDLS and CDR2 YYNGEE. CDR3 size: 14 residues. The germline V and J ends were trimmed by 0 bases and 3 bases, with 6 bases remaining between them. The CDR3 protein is CASSVAGPNEKLFF. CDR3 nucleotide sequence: TGTGCCAGCAGCGTAGCCGGCCCTAATGAAAAACTGTTTTTT.

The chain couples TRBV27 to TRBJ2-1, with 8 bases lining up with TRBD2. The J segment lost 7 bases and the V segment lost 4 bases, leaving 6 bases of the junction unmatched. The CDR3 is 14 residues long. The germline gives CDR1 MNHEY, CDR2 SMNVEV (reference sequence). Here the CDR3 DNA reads TGTGCCAGCAGTTCGTGGGGACTAGGGAATGAGCAGTTCTTC. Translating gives CASSSWGLGNEQFF.

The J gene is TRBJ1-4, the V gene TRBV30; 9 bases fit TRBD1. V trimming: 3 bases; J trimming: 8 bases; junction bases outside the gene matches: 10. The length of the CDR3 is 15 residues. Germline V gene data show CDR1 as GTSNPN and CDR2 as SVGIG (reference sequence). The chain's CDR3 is CAWSNPGTGNEKLFF. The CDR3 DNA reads TGTGCCTGGAGCAACCCCGGGACAGGGAACGAAAAACTGTTTTTT.

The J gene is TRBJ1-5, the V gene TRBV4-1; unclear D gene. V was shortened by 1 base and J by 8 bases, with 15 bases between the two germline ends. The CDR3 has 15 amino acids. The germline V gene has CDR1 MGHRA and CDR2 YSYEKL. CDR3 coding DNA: TGCGCCAGCAGCCAAGTGATGAAGGGAGCGGAGCCCCAGCATTTT. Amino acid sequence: CASSQVMKGAEPQHF.

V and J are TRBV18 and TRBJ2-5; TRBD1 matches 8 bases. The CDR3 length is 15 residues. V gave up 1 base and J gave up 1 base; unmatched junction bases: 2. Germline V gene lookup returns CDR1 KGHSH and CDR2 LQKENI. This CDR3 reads CASSPRQGSQETQYF. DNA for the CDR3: TGTGCCAGCTCACCACGACAGGGGAGCCAAGAGACCCAGTACTTC.

DNA for the CDR3: TGCGCCAGCAGCCCACTCGGATTGGCCTACAATGAGCAGTTCTTC. Its translation is CASSPLGLAYNEQFF. The V and J genes are TRBV4-1 and TRBJ2-1; D gene unclear. CDR1 and CDR2 (germline): MGHRA, YSYEKL. The CDR3 length is 15 residues. V dropped 4 bases and J dropped 2 bases, with 12 bases sitting between them.

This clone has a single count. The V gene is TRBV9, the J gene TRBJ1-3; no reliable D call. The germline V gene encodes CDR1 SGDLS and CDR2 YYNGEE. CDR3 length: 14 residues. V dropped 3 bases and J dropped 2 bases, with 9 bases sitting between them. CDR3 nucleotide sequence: TGTGCCAGCAGCGCCAGTGCAACTGGAAACACCATATATTTT. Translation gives CASSASATGNTIYF.

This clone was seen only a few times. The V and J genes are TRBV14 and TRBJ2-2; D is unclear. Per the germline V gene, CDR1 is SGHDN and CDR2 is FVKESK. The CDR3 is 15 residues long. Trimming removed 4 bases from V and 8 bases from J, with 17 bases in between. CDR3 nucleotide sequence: TGTGCCAGCAGCCCGGAAACACCCCGCCCGGGGGAGCTGTTTTTT. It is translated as CASSPETPRPGELFF.

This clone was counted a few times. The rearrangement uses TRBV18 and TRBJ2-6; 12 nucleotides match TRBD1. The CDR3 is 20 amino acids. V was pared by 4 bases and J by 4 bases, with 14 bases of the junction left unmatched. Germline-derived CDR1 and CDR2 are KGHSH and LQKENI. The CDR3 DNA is TGTGCCAGCTCACTTCTACCGGGACAGGGGGCATCACCCGGGGCCAACGTCCTGACTTTC. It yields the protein CASSLLPGQGASPGANVLTF.

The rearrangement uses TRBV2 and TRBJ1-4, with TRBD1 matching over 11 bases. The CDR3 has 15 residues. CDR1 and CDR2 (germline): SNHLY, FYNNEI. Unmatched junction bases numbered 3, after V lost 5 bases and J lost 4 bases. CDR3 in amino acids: CASSRTGGHNEKLFF. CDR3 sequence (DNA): TGTGCCAGCAGTCGGACAGGGGGCCATAATGAAAAACTGTTTTTT.

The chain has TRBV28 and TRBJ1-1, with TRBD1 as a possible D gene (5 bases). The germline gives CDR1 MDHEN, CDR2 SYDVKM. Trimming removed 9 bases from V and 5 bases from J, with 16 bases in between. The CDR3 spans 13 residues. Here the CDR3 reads CASIAGPPTEAFF. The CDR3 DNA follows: TGTGCCAGTATTGCGGGACCCCCGACTGAAGCTTTCTTT.

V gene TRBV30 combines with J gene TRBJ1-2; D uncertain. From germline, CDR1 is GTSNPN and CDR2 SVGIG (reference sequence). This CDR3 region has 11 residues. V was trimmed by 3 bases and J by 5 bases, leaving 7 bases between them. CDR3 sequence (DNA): TGTGCCTGGAGCTTGGGGTATGGCTACACCTTC. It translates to CAWSLGYGYTF.

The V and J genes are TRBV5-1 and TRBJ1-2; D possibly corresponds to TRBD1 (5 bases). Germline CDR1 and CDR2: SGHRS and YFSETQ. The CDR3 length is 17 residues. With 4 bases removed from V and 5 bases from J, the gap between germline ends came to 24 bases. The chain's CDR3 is CASSLTKPGTELYGYTF. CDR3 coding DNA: TGCGCCAGCAGCCTAACGAAACCCGGGACCGAACTTTATGGCTACACCTTC.

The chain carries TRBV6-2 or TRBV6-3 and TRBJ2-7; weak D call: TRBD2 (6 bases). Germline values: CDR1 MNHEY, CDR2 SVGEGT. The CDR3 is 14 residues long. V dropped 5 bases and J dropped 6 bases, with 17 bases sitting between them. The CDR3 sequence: CASSLEFGGAEQYF. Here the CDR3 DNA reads TGTGCCAGCAGTCTCGAATTCGGCGGGGCCGAGCAGTACTTC.

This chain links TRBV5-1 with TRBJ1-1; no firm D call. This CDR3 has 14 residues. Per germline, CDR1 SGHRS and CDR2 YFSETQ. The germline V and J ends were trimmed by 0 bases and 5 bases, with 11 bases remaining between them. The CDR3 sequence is CASSLDWDSTEAFF. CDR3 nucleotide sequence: TGCGCCAGCAGCTTGGATTGGGATTCAACTGAAGCTTTCTTT.

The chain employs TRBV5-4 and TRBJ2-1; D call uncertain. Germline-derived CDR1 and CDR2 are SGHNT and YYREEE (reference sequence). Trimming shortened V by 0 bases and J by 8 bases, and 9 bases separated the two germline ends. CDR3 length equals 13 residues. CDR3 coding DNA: TGTGCCAGCAGCTTGGGTGGTGGGGATGAGCAGTTCTTC. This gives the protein CASSLGGGDEQFF. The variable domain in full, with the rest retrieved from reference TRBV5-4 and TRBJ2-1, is ETGVTQSPTHLIKTRGQQVTLRCSSQSGHNTVSWYQQALGQGPQFIFQYYREEENGRGNFPPRFSGLQFPNYSSELNVNALELDDSALYLCASSLGGGDEQFFGPGTRLTVL.

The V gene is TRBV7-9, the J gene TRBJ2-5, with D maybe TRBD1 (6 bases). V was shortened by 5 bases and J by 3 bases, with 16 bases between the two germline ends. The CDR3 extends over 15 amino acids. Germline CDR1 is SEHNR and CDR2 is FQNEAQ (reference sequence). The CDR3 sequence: CASSPPLYREETQYF. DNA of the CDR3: TGTGCCAGCAGCCCCCCGTTGTACAGGGAAGAGACCCAGTACTTC.

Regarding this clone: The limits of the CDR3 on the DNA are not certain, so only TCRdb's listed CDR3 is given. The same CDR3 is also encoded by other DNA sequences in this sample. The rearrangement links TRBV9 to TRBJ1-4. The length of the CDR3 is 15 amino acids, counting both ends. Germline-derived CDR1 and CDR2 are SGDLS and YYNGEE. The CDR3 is CASSVALGTNEKLFF.

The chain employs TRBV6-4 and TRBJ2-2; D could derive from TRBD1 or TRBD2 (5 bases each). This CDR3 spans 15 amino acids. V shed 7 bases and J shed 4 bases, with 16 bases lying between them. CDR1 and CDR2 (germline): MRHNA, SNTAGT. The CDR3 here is CASTARGGSTGELFF. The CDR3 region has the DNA TGTGCCAGCACCGCGAGGGGTGGTAGCACCGGGGAGCTGTTTTTT.

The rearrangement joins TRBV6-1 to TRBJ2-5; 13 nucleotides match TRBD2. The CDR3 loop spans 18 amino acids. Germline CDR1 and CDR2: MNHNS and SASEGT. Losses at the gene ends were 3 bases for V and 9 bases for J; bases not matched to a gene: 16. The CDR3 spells CASSEPTSGRARVWAQYF. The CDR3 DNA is TGTGCCAGCAGTGAGCCCACTAGCGGGAGGGCCAGGGTTTGGGCCCAGTACTTC.

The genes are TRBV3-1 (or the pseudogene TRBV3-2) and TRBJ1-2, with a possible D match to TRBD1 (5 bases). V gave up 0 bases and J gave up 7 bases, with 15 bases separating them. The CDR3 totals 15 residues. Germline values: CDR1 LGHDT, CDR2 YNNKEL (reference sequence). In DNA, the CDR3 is TGTGCCAGCAGCCAAGATCTCCAGGGTTCAGGTGGCTACACCTTC. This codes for CASSQDLQGSGGYTF.

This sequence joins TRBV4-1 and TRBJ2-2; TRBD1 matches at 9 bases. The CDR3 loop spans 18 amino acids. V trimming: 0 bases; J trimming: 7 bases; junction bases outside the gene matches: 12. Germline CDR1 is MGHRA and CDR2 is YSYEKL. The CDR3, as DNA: TGCGCCAGCAGCCAAGAGAGGTGGTCGGACAGGGGTCGCGGGGAGCTGTTTTTT. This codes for CASSQERWSDRGRGELFF.

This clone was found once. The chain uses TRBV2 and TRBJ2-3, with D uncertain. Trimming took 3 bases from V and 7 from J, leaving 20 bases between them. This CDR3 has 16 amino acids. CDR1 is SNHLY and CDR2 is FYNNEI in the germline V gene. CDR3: CASSEFVIRRPNTQYF. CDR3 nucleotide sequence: TGTGCCAGCAGTGAGTTTGTCATTAGACGTCCGAATACGCAGTATTTT.

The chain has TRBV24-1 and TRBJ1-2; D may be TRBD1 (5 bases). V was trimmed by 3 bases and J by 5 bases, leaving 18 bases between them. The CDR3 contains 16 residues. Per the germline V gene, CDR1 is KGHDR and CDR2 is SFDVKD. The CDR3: CATSDPGTVGFYGYTF. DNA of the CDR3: TGTGCCACCAGTGATCCCGGGACTGTTGGATTTTATGGCTACACCTTC.